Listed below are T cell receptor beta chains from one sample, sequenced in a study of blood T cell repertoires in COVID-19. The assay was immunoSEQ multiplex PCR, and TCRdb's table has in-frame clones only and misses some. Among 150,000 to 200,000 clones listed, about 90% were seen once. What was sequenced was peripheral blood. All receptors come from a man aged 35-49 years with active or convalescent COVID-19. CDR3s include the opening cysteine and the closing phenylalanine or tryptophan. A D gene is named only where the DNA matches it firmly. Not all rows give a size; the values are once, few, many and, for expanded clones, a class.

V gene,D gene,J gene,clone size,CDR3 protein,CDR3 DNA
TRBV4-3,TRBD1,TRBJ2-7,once,CASSQSLQWDRVYEQYF,TGCGCCAGCAGCCAATCTCTCCAATGGGACAGGGTCTACGAGCAGTACTTC
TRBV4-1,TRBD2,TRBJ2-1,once,CASSLVGLAGEQFF,TGCGCCAGCAGCCTAGTAGGACTAGCCGGTGAGCAGTTCTTC
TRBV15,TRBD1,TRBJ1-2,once,CATSRDLGQGGDGYTF,TGTGCCACCAGCAGAGATCTCGGACAGGGTGGCGATGGCTACACCTTC
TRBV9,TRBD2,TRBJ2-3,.,CASSVRAGGVLADTQYF,TGTGCCAGCAGCGTTCGAGCGGGGGGTGTCCTCGCAGATACGCAGTATTTT
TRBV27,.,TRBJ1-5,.,CASSSLGRDQPQHF,TGTGCCAGCAGTTCCTTGGGCAGGGATCAGCCCCAGCATTTT
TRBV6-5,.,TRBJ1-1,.,CASSWESMNTEAFF,TGTGCCAGCAGTTGGGAGAGTATGAACACTGAAGCTTTCTTT
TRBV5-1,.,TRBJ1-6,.,CASRDLNSPLHF,TGCGCCAGCAGGGACTTAAATTCACCCCTCCACTTT
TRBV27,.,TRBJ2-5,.,CASSPALQETQYF,TGTGCCAGCAGTCCAGCGCTACAAGAGACCCAGTACTTC
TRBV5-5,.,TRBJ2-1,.,CASSLDGLAANEQFF,TGTGCCAGCAGCCTGGATGGGCTAGCCGCCAATGAGCAGTTCTTC
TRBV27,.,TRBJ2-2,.,CASSLKGGGTGELFF,TGTGCCAGCAGTTTGAAGGGGGGGGGCACCGGGGAGCTGTTTTTT
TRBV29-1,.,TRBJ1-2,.,CSVELSGRPYGYTF,TGCAGCGTTGAACTGTCAGGGCGGCCCTATGGCTACACCTTC
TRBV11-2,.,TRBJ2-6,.,CASSLDRANVLTF,TGTGCCAGCAGCTTGGACAGGGCCAACGTCCTGACTTTC
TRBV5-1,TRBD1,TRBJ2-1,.,CASSNPRQGAGEQFF,TGCGCCAGCAGCAACCCCCGACAGGGGGCTGGGGAGCAGTTCTTC
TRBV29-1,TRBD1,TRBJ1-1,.,CSVVLQGRGPNTEAFF,TGCAGCGTTGTCCTTCAGGGCAGGGGGCCGAACACTGAAGCTTTCTTT
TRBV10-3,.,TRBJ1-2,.,CAILDTAGGYTF,TGTGCCATCTTAGACACCGCTGGGGGCTACACCTTC
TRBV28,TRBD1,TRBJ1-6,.,CASRRAGTANSPLHF,TGTGCCAGCAGACGTGCCGGGACAGCCAATTCACCCCTCCACTTT
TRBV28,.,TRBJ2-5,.,CASSLRETQYF,TGTGCCAGCAGTTTGCGGGAGACCCAGTACTTC
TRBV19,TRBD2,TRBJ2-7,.,CASSLAGDLSYEQYF,TGTGCCAGTAGCCTAGCGGGGGACCTCTCCTACGAGCAGTACTTC
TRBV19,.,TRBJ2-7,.,CASSIGTLYSDEQYF,TGTGCCAGTAGTATCGGGACTCTTTACTCCGACGAGCAGTACTTC
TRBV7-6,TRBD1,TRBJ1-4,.,CASSYQGGTGEKLFF,TGTGCCAGCAGCTATCAGGGGGGCACGGGCGAAAAACTGTTTTTT
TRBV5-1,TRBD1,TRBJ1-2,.,CASSLDYRGPYGYTF,TGCGCCAGCAGCTTGGATTACAGGGGCCCCTATGGCTACACCTTC
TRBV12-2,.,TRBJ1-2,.,CASRSGQYGYTF,TGTGCAAGTCGCTCAGGACAGTATGGCTACACCTTC
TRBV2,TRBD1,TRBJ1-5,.,CASSAVTGINQPQHF,TGTGCCAGCAGTGCTGTGACAGGGATCAATCAGCCCCAGCATTTT
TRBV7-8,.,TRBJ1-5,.,CASSLFHNQPQHF,TGTGCCAGCAGCTTATTCCACAATCAGCCCCAGCATTTT
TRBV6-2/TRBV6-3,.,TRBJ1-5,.,CASSYLSSYQPQHF,TGTGCCAGCAGTTACCTCTCGTCTTATCAGCCCCAGCATTTT
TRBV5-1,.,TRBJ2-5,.,CASSLRRNQETQYF,TGCGCCAGCAGCTTGAGGAGGAACCAAGAGACCCAGTACTTC
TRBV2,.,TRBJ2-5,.,CASRRDSQQETQYF,TGTGCCAGCAGGCGGGACAGCCAACAAGAGACCCAGTACTTC
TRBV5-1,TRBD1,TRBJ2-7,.,CASSLIPGTGDPEQYF,TGCGCCAGCAGCTTGATACCCGGGACAGGGGACCCCGAGCAGTACTTC
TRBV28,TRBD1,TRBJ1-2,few,CASSPTGNYGYTF,TGTGCCAGCAGCCCGACAGGGAACTATGGCTACACCTTC
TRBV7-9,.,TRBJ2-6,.,CASSLDFTGPGANVLTF,TGTGCCAGCAGCTTAGACTTCACAGGGCCCGGGGCCAACGTCCTGACTTTC
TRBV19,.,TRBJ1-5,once,CASSNNRVAVPRGNQPQHF,TGTGCCAGTAGTAACAACAGGGTAGCAGTTCCCCGGGGCAATCAGCCCCAGCATTTT
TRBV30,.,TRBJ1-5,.,CAWSAGGSNQPQHF,TGTGCCTGGAGTGCCGGGGGGAGCAATCAGCCCCAGCATTTT
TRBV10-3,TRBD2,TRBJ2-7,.,CAISERVAGTYEQYF,TGTGCCATCAGTGAAAGGGTAGCGGGCACCTACGAGCAGTACTTC
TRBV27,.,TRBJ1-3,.,CASSFIAGSGNTIYF,TGTGCCAGCAGTTTTATAGCCGGCTCTGGAAACACCATATATTTT
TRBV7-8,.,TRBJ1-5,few,CASSLGWANQPQHF,TGTGCCAGCAGCCTCGGATGGGCCAATCAGCCCCAGCATTTT
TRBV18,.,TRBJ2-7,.,CASSSTQGFEQYF,TGTGCCAGCTCATCTACCCAGGGCTTCGAGCAGTACTTC
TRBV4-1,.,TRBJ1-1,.,CASSLRGGGRPRITEAFF,TGCGCCAGCAGCCTTAGAGGGGGGGGGCGCCCCCGGATTACTGAAGCTTTCTTT
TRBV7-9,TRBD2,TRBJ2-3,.,CASSLKRGGPDTQYF,TGTGCCAGCAGCTTAAAGCGGGGGGGGCCAGATACGCAGTATTTT
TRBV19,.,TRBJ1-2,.,CASSKSNLAGRSNYGYTF,TGTGCCAGTAGTAAATCCAACCTGGCGGGACGTTCTAACTATGGCTACACCTTC
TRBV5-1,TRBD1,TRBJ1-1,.,CASSVTGTAKAFF,TGCGCCAGCAGCGTTACCGGGACAGCGAAAGCTTTCTTT
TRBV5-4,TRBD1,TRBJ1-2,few,CASSSNTGGRGYTF,TGTGCCAGCAGCTCGAATACAGGGGGAAGGGGCTACACCTTC
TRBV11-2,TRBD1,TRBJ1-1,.,CASSLTGQGAPLAFF,TGTGCCAGCAGCTTAACCGGACAGGGGGCCCCCCTGGCTTTCTTT
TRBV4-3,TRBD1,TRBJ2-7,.,CASSSGQGSYEQYF,TGCGCCAGCAGCTCGGGACAGGGATCCTACGAGCAGTACTTC